The 4 T cell receptor beta chains presented below share a single source sample, sequenced in a study of OX40 agonist ivuxolimab in advanced cancers. The library was generated by the immunoSEQ multiplex PCR assay. Imported from immuneACCESS, the table was reduced by TCRdb to in-frame sequences with V and J called. These copies leave out some clones; in studies compared against another copy, an unresolved V gene accounts for under half, and the cause of the remainder is not known. In this sample the table shows about 83,000 clones, about 88% of which occur a single time. The ten top clones hold roughly 1.9% of the sample. Specimen: CD4+ or CD8+ T cells sorted from blood, collected in a trial of the OX40 agonist ivuxolimab. These TCRs come from an adult with an advanced solid tumor such as melanoma, head and neck, liver or kidney cancer.

Here the CDR3 reads CASSYGINQPQHF. For the CDR3, the DNA is TGCGCCAGCAGCTATGGGATCAATCAGCCCCAGCATTTT. The chain joins TRBV5-1 to TRBJ1-5; D call uncertain. V was shortened by 3 bases and J by 3 bases, with 7 bases between the two germline ends. CDR1 and CDR2 from the germline V gene are SGHRS and YFSETQ. This CDR3 is built from 13 residues.

CDR3: CSVVAAYEQYF. The CDR3 DNA reads as TGCAGCGTTGTCGCAGCCTACGAGCAGTACTTC. The chain links TRBV29-1 to TRBJ2-7; no clear D gene. The CDR3 spans 11 residues. V was trimmed by 4 bases and J by 2 bases, leaving 6 bases between them. From germline, CDR1 is SQVTM and CDR2 ANQGSEA.

V is TRBV2 and J is TRBJ2-3; 12 bases align to TRBD2. V trimming: 7 bases; J trimming: 7 bases; junction bases outside the gene matches: 12. Per germline, CDR1 SNHLY and CDR2 FYNNEI. The CDR3 spans 16 residues. This CDR3 is CASTQQASGGANTQYF. The CDR3 nucleotides read TGTGCCAGCACCCAGCAAGCTAGCGGGGGGGCTAATACGCAGTATTTT.

The chain recombines TRBV5-4 with TRBJ2-1, with D uncertain. This CDR3 is built from 12 residues. The germline gives CDR1 SGHNT, CDR2 YYREEE (reference sequence). The ends were cut back, 4 bases at V and 4 bases at J, with 6 bases in the middle. The CDR3 region is CASSLAYNEQFF. The CDR3 DNA reads TGTGCCAGCAGCCTGGCTTACAATGAGCAGTTCTTC. The variable domain in full, completed from reference TRBV5-4 and TRBJ2-1, reads ETGVTQSPTHLIKTRGQQVTLRCSSQSGHNTVSWYQQALGQGPQFIFQYYREEENGRGNFPPRFSGLQFPNYSSELNVNALELDDSALYLCASSLAYNEQFFGPGTRLTVL.